The T cell receptor (beta chain) described here comes from a study of T-cell reconstitution after alpha-beta-depleted transplantation in children. General study results and limits: T-cell counts and diversity at one year post-transplant came mainly from newly produced T cells. After transplant, at about two months, alpha-beta T cells were reportedly derived from several hundred expanded graft clones.

This clonotype was detected a few times. Its antigen is unknown. V lost 1 base and J 2 bases, leaving 15 bases between the germline ends. Germline CDR1 SGHTA, CDR2 FQGNSA. The CDR3 totals 16 residues. Unique molecular identifiers were built into the TCRbeta library. TCRdb recomputed calls from the PCR reads with MiXCR, one row per CDR3 protein. The data hold 670,000 or so distinct CDR3 sequences, with about an eighth observed a single time. The specimen was PBMCs, collected before TCRalphabeta/CD19-depleted stem cell transplant. The source is a girl under 10 years old with congenital amegakaryocytic thrombocytopenia, due to receive a stem cell transplant. The chain joins TRBV7-2 to TRBJ2-7; D is unresolved. The CDR3 loop reads CASSLVASAGPYEQYF. Written as DNA, the CDR3 is TGTGCCAGCAGCTTAGTGGCCAGTGCCGGTCCCTACGAGCAGTACTTC.